These 25 T cell receptor beta chains were all obtained from the same sample, sequenced in a study of patients and donors after allogeneic stem cell transplantation. TCRdb itself ran the RT-PCR reads through MiXCR, one entry per CDR3 protein. The sample lists about 110,000 distinct CDR3 sequences, 35% occurring once. Sequencing was done on a sample of blood, either unsorted or a sorted T cell fraction (not recorded which). All receptors derive from a human donor who was either an allogeneic HSCT recipient or a stem cell or donor lymphocyte infusion donor (not recorded which). It is not recorded whose cells these are; they may come from a transplant donor.

This clonotype occurred a few times. V and J are TRBV6-5 and TRBJ2-7, with 11 bases lining up with TRBD2. The CDR3 is 14 amino acids. Germline V gene sequence: CDR1 MNHEY, CDR2 SVGAGI. Germline trimming cut 5 bases from V and 4 bases from J; bases unmatched to any gene: 4. The CDR3 DNA is TGTGCCAGCAGTCCTAGCGGGAGGTGGTACGAGCAGTACTTC. Amino acids: CASSPSGRWYEQYF.

The chain recombines TRBV7-9 with TRBJ1-1; the D gene is possibly TRBD1 (5 bases). V lost 3 bases, J lost 5 bases, and 13 bases lay in between. This CDR3 is built from 14 residues. Germline V gives CDR1 SEHNR, CDR2 FQNEAQ (reference sequence). The CDR3 spells CASSFRQGYTEAFF. The CDR3 DNA is TGTGCCAGCAGCTTCCGGCAGGGCTATACTGAAGCTTTCTTT.

This clonotype was seen a few times. The chain combines TRBV6-5 with TRBJ2-7; tentative D call: TRBD2 (5 bases). Per germline, CDR1 MNHEY and CDR2 SVGAGI. The CDR3 runs 15 residues. V lost 8 bases and J 7 bases, leaving 24 bases between the germline ends. CDR3 sequence: CASASPRGPEKEQYF. The DNA for the CDR3 is TGTGCCAGCGCCTCACCCAGAGGGCCTGAGAAGGAGCAGTACTTC.

The chain employs TRBV6-5 and TRBJ2-7; TRBD1 matches 12 bases. V was pared by 5 bases and J by 3 bases, with 5 bases of the junction left unmatched. The CDR3 runs 15 residues. Germline V CDR1 and CDR2: MNHEY, SVGAGI. The DNA of the CDR3 is TGTGCCAGCAGTCTCCGGGACAGGGGGCTCTACGAGCAGTACTTC. Its protein product is CASSLRDRGLYEQYF.

This clonotype was counted many times. The V gene is TRBV5-1, the J gene TRBJ1-4, with TRBD1 matching 8 bases. The CDR3 covers 15 residues. Germline CDR1 reads SGHRS; CDR2 reads YFSETQ. V was pared by 4 bases and J by 0 bases, with 2 bases of the junction left unmatched. The CDR3 nucleotides are TGCGCCAGCAGCGCACAGGGGGCAACTAATGAAAAACTGTTTTTT. This sequence encodes CASSAQGATNEKLFF.

This chain joins TRBV6-6 and TRBJ2-5; possible D gene TRBD2, 6 bases. Trimming removed 6 bases from V and 4 bases from J, with 15 bases in between. The CDR3 consists of 14 residues. Germline V gene sequence: CDR1 MNHNY, CDR2 SVGAGI (reference sequence). Here the CDR3 DNA reads TGTGCCAGCAGAGTCGGAGGGATCGGAGAGACCCAGTACTTC. Protein product: CASRVGGIGETQYF.

The chain couples TRBV6-6 to TRBJ2-7; 7 positions match TRBD1. This CDR3 is 15 amino acids long. The V segment lost 6 bases and the J segment 5 bases; nucleotides outside the gene matches: 13. Per the germline V gene, CDR1 is MNHNY and CDR2 is SVGAGI (reference sequence). CDR3 protein: CASRLPEGAVDEQYF. The CDR3 region has the DNA TGTGCCAGCAGGTTGCCCGAGGGGGCGGTGGACGAGCAGTACTTC.

This clonotype occurred a few times. The rearrangement links TRBV5-1 to TRBJ1-5, with TRBD1 as a possible D gene (5 bases). Trimming pared 0 bases from V and 6 bases from J, leaving 7 bases between. Per the germline V gene, CDR1 is SGHRS and CDR2 is YFSETQ. The CDR3 loop spans 13 amino acids. DNA for the CDR3: TGCGCCAGCAGCTTGGAGGGGTTTCAGCCCCAGCATTTT. Translating it yields CASSLEGFQPQHF.

The rearrangement joins TRBV15 to TRBJ1-1; unclear D gene. CDR3 size: 15 residues. The V gene's germline CDR1 is LNHNV and CDR2 YYDKDF (reference sequence). Trimming cost V 0 bases and J 3 bases, with 11 bases left between them. CDR3 in DNA: TGTGCCACCAGCAGAGATCTGGGCCGGGACACTGAAGCTTTCTTT. Protein sequence: CATSRDLGRDTEAFF.

CDR3 amino acids: CASSYSVGPLEGAFF. DNA for the CDR3: TGTGCCAGCAGTTACTCTGTCGGGCCTCTTGAAGGTGCTTTCTTT. This chain uses TRBV6-5 with TRBJ1-1; the D is unclear. The CDR3 extends over 15 amino acids. Trimming took off 0 bases at V and 11 bases at J, with 19 bases between the two ends. The germline CDR1 and CDR2 sequences are MNHEY and SVGAGI.

This sequence joins TRBV24-1 and TRBJ2-3, with unresolved D. Germline V lookup: CDR1 KGHDR, CDR2 SFDVKD. CDR3 size: 14 residues. The germline V and J ends were trimmed by 4 bases and 4 bases, with 11 bases remaining between them. In DNA, the CDR3 is TGTGCCACCAGTGAAGCAGGCCGCGCAGATACGCAGTATTTT. This encodes CATSEAGRADTQYF.

V is TRBV28 and J is TRBJ2-3; D gene ambiguous. The CDR3 is 13 amino acids. Germline values: CDR1 MDHEN, CDR2 SYDVKM. V lost 6 bases to trimming and J lost 5 bases, with 12 bases between them. The CDR3 spells CASSPHDRDTQYF. The CDR3 region has the DNA TGTGCCAGCAGCCCTCATGATAGAGATACGCAGTATTTT.

V gene TRBV18 combines with J gene TRBJ2-7; 12 bases fit TRBD2. Looked up from germline, CDR1 is KGHSH and CDR2 is LQKENI. CDR3 length equals 15 residues. V lost 3 bases and J lost 4; bases outside the gene matches: 4. CDR3 loop: CASSPGTSGSYEQYF. As DNA, the CDR3 is TGTGCCAGCTCACCCGGGACTAGCGGGTCGTACGAGCAGTACTTC.

This clonotype came up many times. The genes are TRBV15 and TRBJ1-5, with D possibly TRBD1 on 5 matching bases. Germline V lookup: CDR1 LNHNV, CDR2 YYDKDF (reference sequence). The V end was cut by 0 bases, the J end by 8 bases, with 11 bases between. The CDR3 has 14 residues. CDR3 bases: TGTGCCACCAGCAGAGATCCCGCGACAGAGCCCCAGCATTTT. This encodes CATSRDPATEPQHF.

This chain connects TRBV20-1 to TRBJ2-7; 7 bases agree with TRBD2. From germline, CDR1 is DFQATT and CDR2 SNEGSKA (reference sequence). The V segment lost 3 bases and the J segment 3 bases; nucleotides outside the gene matches: 5. The CDR3 is made up of 13 amino acids. The CDR3 region has the DNA TGCAGTGCTAGGGTAGTAGCGGGCTACGAGCAGTACTTC. Its protein product is CSARVVAGYEQYF.

The chain recombines TRBV29-1 with TRBJ2-7; a weak D match, TRBD2 (5 bases). Trimming removed 3 bases from V and 3 bases from J, with 9 bases in between. Germline V gene lookup returns CDR1 SQVTM and CDR2 ANQGSEA. The CDR3 length is 12 residues. This CDR3 reads CSVEGEYYEQYF. The CDR3 bases are TGCAGCGTTGAGGGAGAATACTACGAGCAGTACTTC.

The rearrangement joins TRBV11-2 to TRBJ2-3; TRBD1 is a possible D gene (5 bases). CDR1 is SGHAT and CDR2 is FQNNGV in the germline V gene. V gave up 5 bases and J gave up 3 bases, with 18 bases separating them. This CDR3 has 16 amino acids. CDR3 loop: CASSPLLRGSTDTQYF. The CDR3 nucleotides read TGTGCCAGCAGCCCACTACTAAGGGGTAGTACAGATACGCAGTATTTT.

The genes are TRBV20-1 and TRBJ2-7; D is undetermined. The length of the CDR3 is 11 residues. With 2 bases removed from V and 5 bases from J, the gap between germline ends came to 7 bases. Germline V gene sequence: CDR1 DFQATT, CDR2 SNEGSKA (reference sequence). CDR3 coding DNA: TGCAGTGCTAGATCTCCACACGAGCAGTACTTC. This gives the protein CSARSPHEQYF.

The rearrangement links TRBV20-1 to TRBJ1-5; 7 positions agree with TRBD1. The CDR3 has 12 residues. Germline assignment: CDR1 DFQATT and CDR2 SNEGSKA (reference sequence). V trimming: 5 bases; J trimming: 6 bases; junction bases outside the gene matches: 4. The CDR3 sequence is CSAGKGAQPQHF. The CDR3 nucleotides are TGCAGTGCTGGGAAGGGGGCTCAGCCCCAGCATTTT.

The V and J genes are TRBV7-2 and TRBJ2-3; 8 nucleotides match TRBD2. The V gene's germline CDR1 is SGHTA and CDR2 FQGNSA. This CDR3 is 16 amino acids long. V lost 3 bases and J lost 4; bases outside the gene matches: 9. The CDR3 loop reads CASSFTGGLPADTQYF. Written as DNA, the CDR3 is TGTGCCAGCAGCTTTACGGGAGGGCTTCCCGCAGATACGCAGTATTTT.

This clonotype has a count of ten or more. The chain couples TRBV5-1 to TRBJ1-1; 9 bases map to TRBD1. Germline CDR1 SGHRS, CDR2 YFSETQ. CDR3 length: 15 amino acids. Unmatched junction bases numbered 8, after V lost 4 bases and J lost 4 bases. The CDR3 DNA follows: TGCGCCAGCAGCGGAATGGGACAGGGAGTCACTGAAGCTTTCTTT. Translation gives CASSGMGQGVTEAFF.

Turning to this clonotype: The CDR3 carries no conserved terminal phenylalanine or tryptophan, so it likely arises from a read error. This chain uses TRBV12-3 or TRBV12-4 with TRBJ1-1; 9 bases agree with TRBD1. This CDR3 is 16 amino acids long. The CDR3 spells CASSLAGTGRNTEAFL. As DNA, the CDR3 is TGTGCCAGCAGCTTAGCCGGGACAGGGAGGAACACTGAAGCTTTCTTG.

V and J are TRBV10-3 and TRBJ2-7; D unclear. Trimming pared 11 bases from V and 3 bases from J, leaving 17 bases between. The length of the CDR3 is 13 residues. Per the germline V gene, CDR1 is ENHRY and CDR2 is SYGVKD. The CDR3 DNA follows: TGTGCCTCAACAAACCCTCAATTCTACGAGCAGTACTTC. It translates to CASTNPQFYEQYF.

The chain carries TRBV15 and TRBJ2-7; 7 bases line up with TRBD2. CDR1 and CDR2 (germline): LNHNV, YYDKDF (reference sequence). This CDR3 region has 17 residues. V was clipped by 5 bases and J by 0 bases; unmatched bases: 13. CDR3 DNA: TGTGCCACCAGCCGAAGTGGGCTAGCGGACGGCTCCTACGAGCAGTACTTC. Protein product: CATSRSGLADGSYEQYF.

The chain's CDR3 is CASSFGQSNYGYTF. CDR3 nucleotides: TGTGCCAGCAGTTTTGGTCAGTCTAACTATGGCTACACCTTC. This chain connects TRBV12-3 or TRBV12-4 to TRBJ1-2, with no clear D. V lost 3 bases and J 0 bases, leaving 8 bases between the germline ends. This CDR3 comprises 14 residues.